These 27 T cell receptor beta chains were all obtained from the same sample, sequenced in a study of OX40 agonist ivuxolimab in advanced cancers. The protocol used for the library was the immunoSEQ multiplex PCR assay. The immuneACCESS repertoire file appears here via TCRdb, limited to in-frame rearrangements. These files lack a portion of the clones; in checked studies, under half of the deficit traces to unresolved V genes, and the cause of the others is not known. The sample profile shows 30,000 to 40,000 clones; about 93% of them were found once. The top ten constitute less than 25% of the sample. Sequenced here: CD4+ or CD8+ T cells sorted from blood, sampled in a trial of the OX40 agonist ivuxolimab. The receptors stem from an adult with an advanced solid tumor such as melanoma, head and neck, liver or kidney cancer.

The chain combines TRBV20-1 with TRBJ2-7; a weak D match, TRBD1 (6 bases). Looked up from germline, CDR1 is DFQATT and CDR2 is SNEGSKA (reference sequence). This CDR3 has 11 amino acids. CDR3 nucleotides: TGCAGCTCGAGACAGGCCTACGAGCAGTACTTC. As protein: CSSRQAYEQYF.

Concerning this clone: This same CDR3 is encoded by further DNA sequences in the sample. The genes are TRBV27 and TRBJ2-7; no clear D. The V gene's germline CDR1 is MNHEY and CDR2 SMNVEV (reference sequence). The V end was cut by 2 bases, the J end by 2 bases, with 7 bases between. There are 13 residues in the CDR3. The CDR3 DNA reads TGTGCCAGCAGTTTAGGGTTGGCCTACGAGCAGTACTTC. As protein: CASSLGLAYEQYF.

This chain links TRBV5-4 with TRBJ2-7; 8 nucleotides align to TRBD2. Trimming removed 2 bases from V and 3 bases from J; junction bases left unmatched: 4. The CDR3 has 14 amino acids. CDR1 and CDR2 from the germline V gene are SGHNT and YYREEE (reference sequence). CDR3 in DNA: TGTGCCAGCAGCTTCAGCGGGAGCAACTACGAGCAGTACTTC. Encoded protein: CASSFSGSNYEQYF.

This chain links TRBV6-4 with TRBJ2-1, with D perhaps matching TRBD1 or TRBD2 (5 bases each). This CDR3 region has 16 residues. Germline V lookup: CDR1 MRHNA, CDR2 SNTAGT. The ends were cut back, 0 bases at V and 4 bases at J, with 13 bases in the middle. CDR3 protein: CASSDSKRGPYNEQFF. The CDR3, as DNA: TGTGCCAGCAGTGACTCGAAGAGGGGCCCATACAATGAGCAGTTCTTC.

This chain joins TRBV28 and TRBJ2-7; 8 bases map to TRBD1. The V segment lost 3 bases and the J segment 4 bases; nucleotides outside the gene matches: 11. Germline V gives CDR1 MDHEN, CDR2 SYDVKM. The CDR3 runs to 16 residues. This CDR3 is CASSLGTGTGNYEQYF. The CDR3 DNA follows: TGTGCCAGCAGTTTGGGGACCGGGACAGGAAATTACGAGCAGTACTTC.

The chain carries TRBV5-6 and TRBJ2-7, with TRBD1 as a possible D gene (5 bases). The CDR3 runs 13 residues. Per the germline V gene, CDR1 is SGHDT and CDR2 is YYEEEE. V was trimmed by 2 bases and J by 0 bases, leaving 6 bases between them. The CDR3 sequence is CASSLQVSYEQYF. CDR3 nucleotides: TGTGCCAGCAGCTTACAGGTCTCCTACGAGCAGTACTTC.

The rearrangement links TRBV7-9 to TRBJ2-7, with D perhaps assigned TRBD1 or TRBD2 (5 bases each). Germline CDR1 is SEHNR and CDR2 is FQNEAQ (reference sequence). V was trimmed by 1 base and J by 3 bases, leaving 10 bases between them. The CDR3 runs 14 residues. The CDR3 loop reads CASSLGGDGYEQYF. CDR3 in DNA: TGTGCCAGCAGCTTAGGAGGGGACGGCTACGAGCAGTACTTC.

In DNA form, the CDR3 reads TGTGCCAGCAGGGGAAGACAGGGAAGCTTGGAGCAGTTCTTC. Translated, it gives CASRGRQGSLEQFF. This chain connects TRBV2 to TRBJ2-1; 7 bases align to TRBD1. CDR3 length: 14 amino acids. V lost 6 bases to trimming and J lost 10 bases; unmatched junction nucleotides: 12. Germline V gene data show CDR1 as SNHLY and CDR2 as FYNNEI.

J is TRBJ1-4 and V is TRBV5-6, with 9 bases matching TRBD1. With 4 bases clipped from V and 4 bases from J, the junction kept 5 bases outside the gene matches. The V gene's germline CDR1 is SGHDT and CDR2 YYEEEE. The CDR3 loop spans 15 amino acids. CDR3 region: CASSPRTGVNEKLFF. For the CDR3, the DNA is TGTGCCAGCAGCCCTAGGACAGGGGTTAATGAAAAACTGTTTTTT.

The V gene is TRBV2, the J gene TRBJ2-7; D remains ambiguous. CDR1 is SNHLY and CDR2 is FYNNEI in the germline V gene. V lost 5 bases, J lost 7 bases, and 15 bases lay in between. This CDR3 comprises 13 residues. For the CDR3, the DNA is TGTGCCAGCAGTCCCAGTCCAGTCGGAGAGCAGTACTTC. This encodes CASSPSPVGEQYF.

This chain uses TRBV4-3 with TRBJ2-1; perhaps TRBD2 as D (7 bases). CDR3 length: 15 residues. CDR1 is LGHNA, CDR2 YSLEER, per germline. Trimming removed 4 bases at V and 3 bases at J, with 13 bases between. The DNA of the CDR3 is TGCGCCAGCAGCCTAGGGGGGGGTAGCTACAATGAGCAGTTCTTC. This gives the protein CASSLGGGSYNEQFF.

The chain employs TRBV5-1 and TRBJ2-5; 8 nucleotides agree with TRBD1. With the DNA end fitting TRBJ2-7 better, the J assignment may be wrong. The CDR3 runs to 14 residues. CDR1 SGHRS and CDR2 YFSETQ come from the germline V gene. This CDR3 reads CASSLAGQGYEQYF. Here the CDR3 DNA reads TGCGCCAGCAGCTTGGCCGGACAGGGCTACGAGCAGTACTTC.

V and J are TRBV5-1 and TRBJ2-7, with 7 bases lining up with TRBD2. V shed 0 bases and J 0 bases; nucleotides not matched to a gene: 3. The CDR3 has 15 residues. Germline V CDR1 and CDR2: SGHRS, YFSETQ. The CDR3 DNA is TGCGCCAGCAGCTTGGTGGGAGGGCCCTCCTACGAGCAGTACTTC. It codes for CASSLVGGPSYEQYF.

J is TRBJ1-4 and V is TRBV7-2; D remains ambiguous. Trimming removed 3 bases from V and 8 bases from J, with 4 bases in between. This CDR3 spans 11 amino acids. Germline CDR1 SGHTA, CDR2 FQGNSA. CDR3 amino acids: CASSFGEKLFF. In DNA, the CDR3 is TGTGCCAGCAGCTTCGGGGAAAAACTGTTTTTT.

This clone was detected only once. The chain links TRBV7-8 to TRBJ1-3; D call uncertain. Trimming removed 6 bases at V and 7 bases at J, with 7 bases between. CDR3 size: 11 residues. Germline CDR1 is SGHVS and CDR2 is FQNEAQ. CDR3: CASRMGNTIYF. CDR3 coding DNA: TGTGCCAGCAGAATGGGGAACACCATATATTTT.

The DNA of the CDR3 is TGCGCCAGCAGCTTGGAGGGGACAGGGGGCTTCGGTGCCTCTAAGCAGTTCTTC. This codes for CASSLEGTGGFGASKQFF. This chain uses TRBV5-1 with TRBJ2-1; 12 nucleotides agree with TRBD1. The CDR3 has 18 amino acids. The germline CDR1 and CDR2 sequences are SGHRS and YFSETQ. Germline trimming cut 0 bases from V and 11 bases from J; bases unmatched to any gene: 15.

The chain recombines TRBV6-5 with TRBJ1-5; no clear D. Germline V lookup: CDR1 MNHEY, CDR2 SVGAGI. The CDR3 consists of 13 residues. The germline V and J ends were trimmed by 4 bases and 1 base, with 5 bases remaining between them. The DNA of the CDR3 is TGTGCCAGCAGTTCAACCAGCAATCAGCCCCAGCATTTT. Encoded protein: CASSSTSNQPQHF.

The V call is TRBV27, the J call TRBJ2-5; D is possibly TRBD2 (6 bases). Germline V gives CDR1 MNHEY, CDR2 SMNVEV (reference sequence). V dropped 6 bases and J dropped 5 bases, with 13 bases sitting between them. The CDR3 runs 13 residues. CDR3 nucleotide sequence: TGTGCCAGCAGCCCCCTTGGGGGGGAGACCCAGTACTTC. The encoded protein is CASSPLGGETQYF.

The V and J genes are TRBV21-1 and TRBJ2-4; the table's D call, TRBD1, has no DNA check behind it. TRBV21-1 is noted as a pseudogene. This CDR3 contains 15 residues. DNA of the CDR3: TGTGCCAGTCTGCAGGGGCTGGGGGCCAAAAACATTCAGTACTTC. It encodes CASLQGLGAKNIQYF.

The chain links TRBV4-1 to TRBJ2-3, with D maybe TRBD2 (6 bases). The V gene's germline CDR1 is MGHRA and CDR2 YSYEKL. Between the trimmed V and J ends, which lost 1 base and 3 bases, there was a span of 11 bases. The CDR3 contains 15 residues. This CDR3 reads CASSQGTTSTDTQYF. The CDR3 DNA sequence: TGCGCCAGCAGCCAAGGGACTACAAGTACAGATACGCAGTATTTT.

This chain connects TRBV12-5 to TRBJ2-2; D is ambiguous. The CDR3 sequence is 10 residues long. The V end lost 8 bases, the J end lost 6 bases, and 4 bases lay between the germline ends. CDR1 and CDR2 (germline): LGHNT, FRNRAP. This CDR3 reads CASQAGELFF. In DNA form, the CDR3 reads TGTGCTAGTCAAGCCGGGGAGCTGTTTTTT.

V is TRBV7-8 and J is TRBJ2-7, with 10 bases identical to TRBD2. The CDR3 contains 15 residues. J lost 5 bases, V lost 5 bases, and 9 bases had no gene match. The V gene's germline CDR1 is SGHVS and CDR2 FQNEAQ. The CDR3 DNA reads as TGTGCCAGCAGCCCAGCCCTAGCGGGAGCCCACGAGCAGTACTTC. The encoded protein is CASSPALAGAHEQYF.

This clone was seen a handful of times. CDR3 amino acids: CASSLGVSLTGELFF. CDR3 coding DNA: TGTGCCAGCAGTTTGGGGGTCAGTCTCACCGGGGAGCTGTTTTTT. The chain joins TRBV27 to TRBJ2-2, with D perhaps TRBD1 or TRBD2 (5 bases each). V gave up 3 bases and J gave up 4 bases, with 12 bases separating them. Germline lookup yields CDR1 MNHEY and CDR2 SMNVEV (reference sequence). This CDR3 has 15 residues.

The chain carries TRBV27 and TRBJ1-2, with a weak D call TRBD1 (6 bases). The CDR3 runs 15 residues. Germline values: CDR1 MNHEY, CDR2 SMNVEV (reference sequence). V was shortened by 6 bases and J by 8 bases, with 22 bases between the two germline ends. CDR3 residues: CASSTPGNRVGGYTF. DNA for the CDR3: TGTGCCAGCAGCACCCCTGGAAACAGGGTGGGCGGCTACACCTTC.

The J gene is TRBJ1-5, the V gene TRBV10-2; TRBD1 matches 7 bases. V shed 8 bases, J shed 1 base, and the junction held 5 bases outside the gene matches. Per the germline V gene, CDR1 is WSHSY and CDR2 is SAAADI. CDR3 length: 14 amino acids. DNA of the CDR3: TGCGCCAGCCGTACAGGGGTAAGCAATCAGCCCCAGCATTTT. Translation gives CASRTGVSNQPQHF.

This chain uses TRBV28 with TRBJ1-5; D may be TRBD1 (5 bases). Trimming cost V 6 bases and J 0 bases, with 12 bases left between them. The CDR3 runs to 15 residues. Germline loops: CDR1 MDHEN, CDR2 SYDVKM. In nucleotides, the CDR3 is TGTGCCAGCAGGGGGACTGCCGTTAGCAATCAGCCCCAGCATTTT. As protein: CASRGTAVSNQPQHF.

The chain recombines TRBV6-5 with TRBJ2-7; D is unresolved. The CDR3 runs 14 residues. V dropped 2 bases and J dropped 0 bases, with 8 bases sitting between them. Per germline, CDR1 MNHEY and CDR2 SVGAGI. Written as DNA, the CDR3 is TGTGCCAGCAGTTACGGGCTGGGCTCCTACGAGCAGTACTTC. Protein sequence: CASSYGLGSYEQYF.